These 5 T cell receptor beta chains came from one sample sequenced in a study of blood T cells in healthy people across ages. The authors ran a second PCR of roughly 6 to 12 cycles using a sample-barcoded 5' primer and a J-beta primer mix. TCRdb called the 5' RACE reads again in MiXCR, with one record for every CDR3 protein. Of approximately 1,000,000 distinct CDR3 sequences listed, around two fifths are singletons. Sample: blood. Source of these receptors: a man younger than 35 in good health.

This clonotype was counted once. The V gene is TRBV14, the J gene TRBJ2-3, with D uncertain. Trimming took off 4 bases at V and 4 bases at J, with 9 bases between the two ends. Per the germline V gene, CDR1 is SGHDN and CDR2 is FVKESK. The CDR3 extends over 13 amino acids. CDR3 DNA sequence: TGTGCCAGCAGCCGAGAGAGCCCAGATACGCAGTATTTT. Translating it yields CASSRESPDTQYF.

This chain links TRBV7-9 with TRBJ2-2, with TRBD1 matching over 7 bases. J lost 6 bases, V lost 7 bases, and 17 bases had no gene match. Germline CDR1 is SEHNR and CDR2 is FQNEAQ (reference sequence). CDR3 size: 17 residues. The CDR3 bases are TGTGCCAGCACTTCCGACAGGGACGTCTTGATCTCCGGGGAGCTGTTTTTT. It encodes CASTSDRDVLISGELFF.

At least ten counts were recorded for this clonotype. V gene TRBV28 combines with J gene TRBJ2-3, with TRBD2 matching 9 bases. V lost 6 bases and J lost 4; bases outside the gene matches: 5. CDR1 and CDR2 from the germline V gene are MDHEN and SYDVKM. There are 14 residues in the CDR3. The DNA of the CDR3 is TGTGCCAGCAGCGGGACTAGCATCTCAGATACGCAGTATTTT. Translating gives CASSGTSISDTQYF.

The rearrangement links TRBV7-9 to TRBJ1-1; 10 bases map to TRBD1. CDR1 SEHNR and CDR2 FQNEAQ come from the germline V gene (reference sequence). The CDR3 totals 15 residues. The V and J ends lost 5 bases and 1 base, in that order; junction bases with no gene match: 4. The CDR3 coding sequence is TGTGCCAGCAGCCGGACAGGGGGTAGGAACACTGAAGCTTTCTTT. Translation gives CASSRTGGRNTEAFF.

The sample holds many counts of this clonotype. The rearrangement uses TRBV20-1 and TRBJ2-1, with TRBD2 as a possible D gene (5 bases). V lost 5 bases to trimming and J lost 0 bases, with 14 bases between them. This CDR3 has 15 amino acids. CDR1 and CDR2 from the germline V gene are DFQATT and SNEGSKA (reference sequence). CDR3 nucleotide sequence: TGCAGTGCTCGCTCGGAGCGGAGCTCCTACAATGAGCAGTTCTTC. Translation: CSARSERSSYNEQFF.